Each of the 26 T cell receptor beta chains below was sequenced from the same sample in a study of CD8 T cells in ankylosing spondylitis. TCRdb fed the 5' RACE reads into MiXCR, producing one record per CDR3 protein. The sample has under 10,000 distinct CDR3 sequences; under 6.5% are singletons. The sample comprised blood, either unsorted or a sorted T cell fraction (not recorded which). All receptors derive from a female donor with ankylosing spondylitis or in good health (not recorded which).

By frequency in the sample, this clonotype is medium-sized. V gene TRBV9 combines with J gene TRBJ2-2, with TRBD2 identical over 7 bases. CDR1 and CDR2 (germline): SGDLS, YYNGEE. J lost 9 bases, V lost 0 bases, and 8 bases had no gene match. The CDR3 consists of 15 residues. As DNA, the CDR3 is TGTGCCAGCAGCGTAGACGGACTAGATTCTAGGGAGCTGTTTTTT. Protein: CASSVDGLDSRELFF.

In this sample, this clonotype turned up many times. The gene calls are TRBV9 and TRBJ1-3; 7 positions match TRBD1. V dropped 4 bases and J dropped 4; count of bases not matched to a gene: 11. The CDR3 has 16 amino acids. In germline, CDR1 is SGDLS, CDR2 YYNGEE. Written as DNA, the CDR3 is TGTGCCAGCAGCCCAGGGGGGTTAGCCTACGGAAACACCATATATTTT. It encodes CASSPGGLAYGNTIYF.

The V gene is TRBV9, the J gene TRBJ2-3, with 7 positions matching TRBD1. Trimming removed 1 base from V and 2 bases from J; junction bases left unmatched: 4. In germline, CDR1 is SGDLS, CDR2 YYNGEE. This CDR3 has 15 residues. CDR3 coding DNA: TGTGCCAGCAGCGTAACAGGGGCCCTCACAGATACGCAGTATTTT. It specifies CASSVTGALTDTQYF.

This clonotype was picked up many times. This chain links TRBV9 with TRBJ2-1; D is uncertain. Looked up from germline, CDR1 is SGDLS and CDR2 is YYNGEE. V gave up 0 bases and J gave up 9 bases, with 10 bases separating them. CDR3 length: 13 amino acids. CDR3: CASSVVSASEQFF. The CDR3 DNA is TGTGCCAGCAGCGTAGTTTCTGCCAGTGAGCAGTTCTTC.

This clonotype is medium-sized in the sample. The V and J genes are TRBV9 and TRBJ2-7, with D tentatively TRBD2 (6 bases). V gave up 4 bases and J gave up 3 bases, with 17 bases separating them. Germline values: CDR1 SGDLS, CDR2 YYNGEE. The CDR3 runs 15 residues. In nucleotides, the CDR3 is TGTGCCAGCAGCCCCCGCCATAGCGGTGACTACGAGCAGTACTTC. Encoded protein: CASSPRHSGDYEQYF.

For the CDR3, the DNA is TGTGCCAGCGGTAGCGGGATAAATGAGCAGTTCTTC. This gives the protein CASGSGINEQFF. The V call is TRBV9, the J call TRBJ2-1; 8 bases fit TRBD2. The CDR3 is 12 amino acids. Losses at the gene ends were 7 bases for V and 7 bases for J; bases not matched to a gene: 4. The germline CDR1 and CDR2 sequences are SGDLS and YYNGEE.

This clonotype was counted many times. The V gene is TRBV9, the J gene TRBJ2-3; 11 bases line up with TRBD2. V lost 3 bases to trimming and J lost 4 bases; unmatched junction nucleotides: 4. The CDR3 loop spans 15 amino acids. Germline V gives CDR1 SGDLS, CDR2 YYNGEE. Here the CDR3 DNA reads TGTGCCAGCAGCGGTAGCGGGGGGGCCGCAGATACGCAGTATTTT. It yields the protein CASSGSGGAADTQYF.

This rearrangement joins TRBV9 to TRBJ2-1; D may match TRBD1 or TRBD2 (5 bases each). This CDR3 is 14 amino acids long. Germline assignment: CDR1 SGDLS and CDR2 YYNGEE. The V gene lost 2 bases and the J gene lost 6 bases, with 12 bases spanning the gap. The CDR3, as DNA: TGTGCCAGCAGCGTGGGGGTCCGACCCAATGAGCAGTTCTTC. It specifies CASSVGVRPNEQFF.

This clonotype was counted ten times or more. The chain has TRBV9 and TRBJ2-3, with D maybe TRBD2 (6 bases). Looked up from germline, CDR1 is SGDLS and CDR2 is YYNGEE. V was trimmed by 0 bases and J by 0 bases, leaving 29 bases between them. CDR3 size: 22 residues. CDR3 DNA: TGTGCCAGCAGCGTAGCTGACCCTAAACCGGGACTGATCCTAACTAGCACAGATACGCAGTATTTT. Encoded protein: CASSVADPKPGLILTSTDTQYF.

This clonotype was found many times. The rearrangement links TRBV9 to TRBJ2-3, with no clear D. CDR1 SGDLS and CDR2 YYNGEE come from the germline V gene. Trimming took off 3 bases at V and 1 base at J, with 6 bases between the two ends. There are 13 residues in the CDR3. The CDR3 region is CASSAGGTDTQYF. The CDR3 DNA sequence: TGTGCCAGCAGCGCAGGAGGCACAGATACGCAGTATTTT.

This clonotype has at least ten counts. The CDR3 bases are TGTGCCAGCAGCGGACCGGGACAGGGGGCCCTCTCCGAGCAGTACTTC. This sequence encodes CASSGPGQGALSEQYF. This rearrangement joins TRBV9 to TRBJ2-7; 12 nucleotides align to TRBD1. Unmatched junction bases numbered 10, after V lost 3 bases and J lost 6 bases. The CDR3 extends over 16 amino acids. CDR1 is SGDLS and CDR2 is YYNGEE in the germline V gene.

This clonotype was found many times. The DNA of the CDR3 is TGTGCCAGCAGCCCCCTGGCAGGAAAGACCGGGGAGCTGTTTTTT. Residues: CASSPLAGKTGELFF. The genes are TRBV9 and TRBJ2-2; D not certain. Between the trimmed V and J ends, which lost 4 bases and 5 bases, there was a span of 15 bases. The CDR3 length is 15 residues. Germline V lookup: CDR1 SGDLS, CDR2 YYNGEE.

At least ten counts were recorded for this clonotype. The V call is TRBV9, the J call TRBJ2-1; D gene uncertain. This CDR3 is built from 16 residues. The germline V gene has CDR1 SGDLS and CDR2 YYNGEE. V was shortened by 3 bases and J by 1 base, with 14 bases between the two germline ends. The CDR3 DNA is TGTGCCAGCAGCGCGTCACAGCTGCCGTCCTACAATGAGCAGTTCTTC. This encodes CASSASQLPSYNEQFF.

This clonotype has at least ten counts. This chain connects TRBV9 to TRBJ1-1; the D gene is possibly TRBD1 (6 bases). V lost 0 bases and J lost 4, with 10 bases in between. Germline V gives CDR1 SGDLS, CDR2 YYNGEE. CDR3 size: 14 residues. CDR3 residues: CASSVEGGGTEAFF. As DNA, the CDR3 is TGTGCCAGCAGCGTAGAAGGGGGGGGCACTGAAGCTTTCTTT.

This clonotype was counted at least ten times. The gene calls are TRBV9 and TRBJ2-7; 8 bases are shared with TRBD2. The CDR3 is made up of 16 amino acids. The germline V gene has CDR1 SGDLS and CDR2 YYNGEE. The ends lost 4 bases at V and 3 bases at J; junction bases unmatched: 12. The chain's CDR3 is CASSPTGGPVDYEQYF. The CDR3 nucleotides read TGTGCCAGCAGCCCAACGGGAGGGCCTGTGGACTACGAGCAGTACTTC.

The sample holds many counts of this clonotype. The rearrangement uses TRBV9 and TRBJ1-3, with D tentatively TRBD1 (5 bases). The CDR3 is made up of 17 amino acids. V was pared by 0 bases and J by 1 base, with 14 bases between. CDR1 and CDR2 from the germline V gene are SGDLS and YYNGEE. CDR3 residues: CASSVGGTPSSGNTIYF. DNA of the CDR3: TGTGCCAGCAGCGTAGGCGGGACGCCTTCATCTGGAAACACCATATATTTT.

The chain joins TRBV9 to TRBJ2-5; possibly TRBD1 or TRBD2 for D (5 bases each). Trimming removed 4 bases from V and 5 bases from J, with 12 bases in between. The CDR3 spans 13 residues. Germline values: CDR1 SGDLS, CDR2 YYNGEE. CDR3 in amino acids: CASSPPGQETQYF. The CDR3 nucleotides read TGTGCCAGCAGCCCCCCGGGGCAGGAGACCCAGTACTTC.

This chain links TRBV9 with TRBJ2-3, with 7 bases matching TRBD2. The CDR3 contains 17 residues. Germline trimming cut 5 bases from V and 0 bases from J; bases unmatched to any gene: 12. Germline V gene data show CDR1 as SGDLS and CDR2 as YYNGEE. CDR3 DNA: TGTGCCAGCAGTTATGGAAGCGGGACTGGGAGCACAGATACGCAGTATTTT. It translates to CASSYGSGTGSTDTQYF.

In this sample, this clonotype is medium-sized. V is TRBV9 and J is TRBJ2-3; possible D gene TRBD2, 5 bases. Germline V gives CDR1 SGDLS, CDR2 YYNGEE. V lost 0 bases to trimming and J lost 2 bases, with 10 bases between them. The CDR3 contains 15 residues. The CDR3 is CASSVAGRDTDTQYF. The CDR3 DNA reads TGTGCCAGCAGCGTAGCGGGGAGAGACACAGATACGCAGTATTTT.

This clonotype was seen a handful of times. This chain joins TRBV9 and TRBJ2-5; the match to TRBD2 covers 7 bases. Trimming cost V 0 bases and J 1 base; bases outside gene matches: 3. Germline V gene data show CDR1 as SGDLS and CDR2 as YYNGEE. This CDR3 comprises 15 residues. The CDR3 DNA is TGTGCCAGCAGCGTAGTCACGGGGGGCCAAGAGACCCAGTACTTC. Protein product: CASSVVTGGQETQYF.

This chain uses TRBV9 with TRBJ2-5; 12 nucleotides agree with TRBD2. After removal of 4 bases from V and 4 bases from J, the junction contained 5 bases not matched to a gene. The CDR3 loop spans 15 amino acids. The germline V gene encodes CDR1 SGDLS and CDR2 YYNGEE. Here the CDR3 reads CASSPRLAGAETQYF. CDR3 bases: TGTGCCAGCAGCCCCCGACTAGCGGGGGCAGAGACCCAGTACTTC.

This clonotype was found a few times. This rearrangement joins TRBV9 to TRBJ2-3; D remains ambiguous. With 0 bases removed from V and 0 bases from J, the gap between germline ends came to 11 bases. The CDR3 length is 16 residues. The V gene's germline CDR1 is SGDLS and CDR2 YYNGEE. CDR3 sequence: CASSVVGGPSTDTQYF. In DNA form, the CDR3 reads TGTGCCAGCAGCGTAGTAGGTGGGCCAAGCACAGATACGCAGTATTTT.

This clonotype is labeled as medium-sized. The chain employs TRBV9 and TRBJ2-5; D gene uncertain. This CDR3 has 12 amino acids. The V end lost 0 bases, the J end lost 5 bases, and 5 bases lay between the germline ends. Germline V CDR1 and CDR2: SGDLS, YYNGEE. The CDR3 DNA follows: TGTGCCAGCAGCGTAGAGGGTGAGACCCAGTACTTC. Its translation is CASSVEGETQYF.

This clonotype was detected a few times. The rearrangement uses TRBV9 and TRBJ2-7, with TRBD1 matching 8 bases. V lost 0 bases and J lost 5; bases outside the gene matches: 7. CDR1 and CDR2 (germline): SGDLS, YYNGEE. The CDR3 totals 15 residues. The CDR3 nucleotides read TGTGCCAGCAGCGTAGAAGGGACAGGTAACCACGAGCAGTACTTC. Residues: CASSVEGTGNHEQYF.

This clonotype was seen at least ten times. The genes are TRBV9 and TRBJ1-2, with TRBD1 matching 9 bases. The CDR3 totals 15 residues. Germline V lookup: CDR1 SGDLS, CDR2 YYNGEE. Trimming at V came to 3 bases and at J to 5 bases, leaving 8 bases not matched to a gene. CDR3 in amino acids: CASSDPGQGFYGYTF. CDR3 bases: TGTGCCAGCAGCGACCCGGGACAGGGCTTTTATGGCTACACCTTC.

The chain joins TRBV9 to TRBJ2-2; D not resolved. This CDR3 has 17 residues. CDR1 is SGDLS and CDR2 is YYNGEE in the germline V gene. Between the trimmed V and J ends, which lost 0 bases and 3 bases, there was a span of 15 bases. CDR3 in DNA: TGTGCCAGCAGCGTAGTGGCATACCGGCCGCACACCGGGGAGCTGTTTTTT. Protein product: CASSVVAYRPHTGELFF.